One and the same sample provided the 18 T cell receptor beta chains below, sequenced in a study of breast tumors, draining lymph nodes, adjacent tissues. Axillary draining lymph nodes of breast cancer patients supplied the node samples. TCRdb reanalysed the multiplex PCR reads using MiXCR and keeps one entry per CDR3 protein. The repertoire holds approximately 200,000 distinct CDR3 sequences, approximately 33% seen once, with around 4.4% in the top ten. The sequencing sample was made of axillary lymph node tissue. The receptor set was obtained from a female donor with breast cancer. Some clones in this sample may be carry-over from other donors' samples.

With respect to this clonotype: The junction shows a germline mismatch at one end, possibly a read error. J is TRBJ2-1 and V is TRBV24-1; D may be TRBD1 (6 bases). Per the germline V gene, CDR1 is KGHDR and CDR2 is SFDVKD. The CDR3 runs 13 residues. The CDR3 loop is CATSDWTVNGQFF. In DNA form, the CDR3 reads TGTGCCACCAGTGATTGGACAGTCAATGGGCAGTTCTTC.

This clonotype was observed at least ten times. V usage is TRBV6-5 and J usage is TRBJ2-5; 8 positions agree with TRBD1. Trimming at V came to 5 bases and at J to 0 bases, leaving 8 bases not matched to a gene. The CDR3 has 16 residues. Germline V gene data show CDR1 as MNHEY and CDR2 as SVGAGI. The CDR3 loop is CASSRTGGPYQETQYF. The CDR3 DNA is TGTGCCAGCAGTAGAACAGGGGGGCCCTACCAAGAGACCCAGTACTTC.

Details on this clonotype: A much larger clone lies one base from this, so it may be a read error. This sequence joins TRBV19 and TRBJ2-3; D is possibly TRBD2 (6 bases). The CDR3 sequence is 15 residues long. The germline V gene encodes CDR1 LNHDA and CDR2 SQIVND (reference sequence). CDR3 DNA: TGTGCCAGTAACCTAGGAGGGCTAACTACAGATACGCGGTATTTT. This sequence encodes CASNLGGLTTDTRYF. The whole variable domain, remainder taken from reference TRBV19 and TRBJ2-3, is DGGITQSPKYLFRKEGQNVTLSCEQNLNHDAMYWYRQDPGQGLRLIYYSQIVNDFQKGDIAEGYSVSREKKESFPLTVTSAQKNPTAFYLCASNLGGLTTDTRYFGPGTRLTVL.

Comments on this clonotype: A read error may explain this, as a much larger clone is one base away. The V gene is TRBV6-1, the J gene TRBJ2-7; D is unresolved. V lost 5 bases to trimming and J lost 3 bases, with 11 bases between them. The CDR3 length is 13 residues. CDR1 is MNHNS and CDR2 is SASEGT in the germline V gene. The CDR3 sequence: CASSHPRFYEQYF. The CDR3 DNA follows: TGTGCCAGCAGTCACCCGCGTTTCTACGAGCAGTACTTC.

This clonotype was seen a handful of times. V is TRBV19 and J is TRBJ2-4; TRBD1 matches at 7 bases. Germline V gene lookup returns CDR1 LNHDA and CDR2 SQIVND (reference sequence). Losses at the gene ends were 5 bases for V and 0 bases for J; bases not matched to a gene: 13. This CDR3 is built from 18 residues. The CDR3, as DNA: TGTGCCAGTAGTCCTCCCAGGGGAACAGGGGCAGCCAAAAACATTCAGTACTTC. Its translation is CASSPPRGTGAAKNIQYF.

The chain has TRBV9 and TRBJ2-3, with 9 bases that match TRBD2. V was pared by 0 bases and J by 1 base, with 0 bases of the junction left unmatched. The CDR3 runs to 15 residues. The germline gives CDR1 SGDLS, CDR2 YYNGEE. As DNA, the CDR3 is TGTGCCAGCAGCGTAGTAGCGGGGGGCACAGATACGCAGTATTTT. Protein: CASSVVAGGTDTQYF.

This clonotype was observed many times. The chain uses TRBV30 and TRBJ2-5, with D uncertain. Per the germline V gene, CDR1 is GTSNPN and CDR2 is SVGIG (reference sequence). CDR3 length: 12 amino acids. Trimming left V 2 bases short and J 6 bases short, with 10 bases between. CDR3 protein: CAWSYSEKTQYF. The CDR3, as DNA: TGTGCCTGGAGTTACTCTGAAAAGACCCAGTACTTC.

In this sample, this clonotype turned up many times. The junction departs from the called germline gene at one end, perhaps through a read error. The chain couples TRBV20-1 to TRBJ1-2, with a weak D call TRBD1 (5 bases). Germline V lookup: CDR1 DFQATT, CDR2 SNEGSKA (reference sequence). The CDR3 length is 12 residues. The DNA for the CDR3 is TGCAGTGCTAGAGGAGGGGAGGGTGGCTCCACCTTC. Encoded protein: CSARGGEGGSTF.

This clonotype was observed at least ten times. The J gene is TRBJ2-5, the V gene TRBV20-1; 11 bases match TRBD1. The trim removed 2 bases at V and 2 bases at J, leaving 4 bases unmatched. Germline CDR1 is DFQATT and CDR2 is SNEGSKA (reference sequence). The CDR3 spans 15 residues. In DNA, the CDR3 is TGCAGTGCTAGATTAGGGACAGGGGGTCAAGAGACCCAGTACTTC. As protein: CSARLGTGGQETQYF.

The CDR3 DNA sequence: TGTGCCAGCAGCCAAGAATACAGGAGGGAAGAGACCCAGTACTTC. Translated: CASSQEYRREETQYF. The rearrangement links TRBV3-1 to TRBJ2-5; D may be TRBD2 (6 bases). Trimming stripped 0 bases from V and 3 bases from J, with 11 bases between. This CDR3 has 15 residues. Per the germline V gene, CDR1 is LGHDT and CDR2 is YNNKEL (reference sequence).

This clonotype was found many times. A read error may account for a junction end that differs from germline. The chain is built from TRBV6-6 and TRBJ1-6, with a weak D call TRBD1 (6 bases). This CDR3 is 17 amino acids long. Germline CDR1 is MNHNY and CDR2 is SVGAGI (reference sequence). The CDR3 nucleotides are TGTGCCAGCAGTCACTCGGGGCAAGGCAGGGGTAACTCACCCCTCCACTTT. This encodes CASSHSGQGRGNSPLHF.

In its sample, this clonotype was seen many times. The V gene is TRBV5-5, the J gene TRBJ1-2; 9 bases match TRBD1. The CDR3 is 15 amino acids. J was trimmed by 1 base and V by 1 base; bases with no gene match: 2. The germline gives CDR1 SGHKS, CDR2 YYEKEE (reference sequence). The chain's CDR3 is CASSLSTGGNYGYTF. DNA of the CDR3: TGTGCCAGCAGCTTGTCGACAGGGGGTAACTATGGCTACACCTTC.

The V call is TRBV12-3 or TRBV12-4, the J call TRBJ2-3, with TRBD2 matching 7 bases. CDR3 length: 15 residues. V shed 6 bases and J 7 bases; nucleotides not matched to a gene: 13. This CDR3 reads CASSPQGAGHHTQYF. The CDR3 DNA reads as TGTGCCAGCAGCCCCCAAGGAGCGGGGCATCATACGCAGTATTTT.

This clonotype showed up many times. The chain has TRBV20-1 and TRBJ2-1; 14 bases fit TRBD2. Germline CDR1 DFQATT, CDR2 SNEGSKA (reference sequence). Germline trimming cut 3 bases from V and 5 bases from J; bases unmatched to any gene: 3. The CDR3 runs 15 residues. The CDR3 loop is CSASGLAGGHNEQFF. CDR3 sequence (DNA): TGCAGTGCTAGCGGACTAGCGGGAGGTCACAATGAGCAGTTCTTC.

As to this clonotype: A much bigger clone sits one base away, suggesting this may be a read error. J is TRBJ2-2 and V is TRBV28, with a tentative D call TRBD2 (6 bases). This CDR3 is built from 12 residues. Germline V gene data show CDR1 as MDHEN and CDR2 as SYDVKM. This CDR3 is CASHANTGGLFF. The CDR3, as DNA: TGTGCCAGCCATGCGAACACCGGGGGGCTGTTTTTT.

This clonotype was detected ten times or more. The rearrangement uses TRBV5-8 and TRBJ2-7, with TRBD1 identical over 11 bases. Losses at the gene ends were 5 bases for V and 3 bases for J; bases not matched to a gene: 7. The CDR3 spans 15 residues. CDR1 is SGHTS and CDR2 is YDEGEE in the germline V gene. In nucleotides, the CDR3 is TGTGCCAGCAGACCCCGGACAGGGGGCAACTACGAGCAGTACTTC. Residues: CASRPRTGGNYEQYF.

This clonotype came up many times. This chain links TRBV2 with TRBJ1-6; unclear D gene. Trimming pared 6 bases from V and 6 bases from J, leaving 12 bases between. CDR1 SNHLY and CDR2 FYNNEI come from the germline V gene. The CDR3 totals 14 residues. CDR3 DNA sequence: TGTGCCAGCAGGGCGACTGTGGGTAATTCACCCCTCCACTTT. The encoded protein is CASRATVGNSPLHF.

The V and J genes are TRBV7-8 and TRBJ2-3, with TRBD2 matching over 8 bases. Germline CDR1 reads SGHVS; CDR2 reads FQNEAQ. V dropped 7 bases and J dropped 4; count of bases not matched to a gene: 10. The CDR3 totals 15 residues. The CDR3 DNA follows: TGTGCCAGCACTCACGGGGGGGTTGGTTCAGATACGCAGTATTTT. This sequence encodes CASTHGGVGSDTQYF.